The 17 T cell receptor beta chains below come from one sample, sequenced in a study of shared clonotypes between healthy human individuals. Assay: immunoSEQ multiplex PCR; the TCRdb copy retains only in-frame clones and omits some. The sample yields about 680,000 clones, about 80% seen once. The sequenced material came from memory CD4+ T cells sorted from blood. Subset given: CD45RA-negative fraction. These receptors all come from a woman between 25 and 40 years old in good health.

The J gene is TRBJ2-5, the V gene TRBV6-6, with D perhaps TRBD2 (7 bases). This CDR3 region has 14 residues. Germline-derived CDR1 and CDR2 are MNHNY and SVGAGI (reference sequence). Trimming removed 4 bases from V and 1 base from J, with 10 bases in between. CDR3 coding DNA: TGTGCCAGCAGTTCGGGGGGCAGCCAAGAGACCCAGTACTTC. Residues: CASSSGGSQETQYF.

The chain carries TRBV2 and TRBJ2-7; D ambiguous. V was cut by 6 bases and J by 12 bases, with 12 bases left in between. The CDR3 runs 10 residues. Germline CDR1 SNHLY, CDR2 FYNNEI. Here the CDR3 reads CASRQEIGYF. Written as DNA, the CDR3 is TGTGCCAGCAGGCAGGAAATAGGGTACTTC.

The rearrangement joins TRBV10-3 to TRBJ1-2; D gene unclear. Germline loops: CDR1 ENHRY, CDR2 SYGVKD. The CDR3 loop spans 15 amino acids. V was trimmed by 0 bases and J by 4 bases, leaving 12 bases between them. As DNA, the CDR3 is TGTGCCATCAGTGAGTCGTCTTACAGAGGCTATGGCTACACCTTC. Residues: CAISESSYRGYGYTF.

The chain is built from TRBV7-8 and TRBJ2-2; tentatively, D is TRBD2 (6 bases). CDR1 is SGHVS, CDR2 FQNEAQ, per germline. CDR3 size: 16 residues. V lost 0 bases and J lost 10, with 18 bases in between. CDR3 sequence (DNA): TGTGCCAGCAGCTTAGCAGGGCGGGGTTCGCGAACGGAGCTGTTTTTT. It codes for CASSLAGRGSRTELFF.

The chain employs TRBV2 and TRBJ2-5; 12 bases align to TRBD2. V was pared by 4 bases and J by 5 bases, with 2 bases of the junction left unmatched. CDR1 SNHLY and CDR2 FYNNEI come from the germline V gene. The CDR3 has 14 amino acids. The CDR3 DNA sequence: TGTGCCAGCAGTGGGGGACTAGCGGGCGAGACCCAGTACTTC. The encoded protein is CASSGGLAGETQYF.

CDR3: CASSGPGQNTGELFF. CDR3 in DNA: TGCGCCAGCAGTGGGCCGGGACAGAACACCGGGGAGCTGTTTTTT. The chain uses TRBV10-1 and TRBJ2-2; D perhaps matches TRBD1 (6 bases). The CDR3 consists of 15 residues. With 4 bases removed from V and 1 base from J, the gap between germline ends came to 10 bases. Germline loops: CDR1 WNHNN, CDR2 SYGVQD (reference sequence).

CDR3 loop: CASSVGVWETQYF. CDR3 bases: TGTGCCAGCAGCGTGGGGGTGTGGGAGACCCAGTACTTC. The chain carries TRBV9 and TRBJ2-5; D could derive from TRBD1 or TRBD2 (5 bases each). CDR1 is SGDLS and CDR2 is YYNGEE in the germline V gene. The CDR3 has 13 amino acids. V was shortened by 2 bases and J by 5 bases, with 10 bases between the two germline ends.

V usage is TRBV7-2 and J usage is TRBJ1-4; no clear D gene. The CDR3 runs 14 residues. Trimming cost V 3 bases and J 4 bases, with 9 bases left between them. The germline gives CDR1 SGHTA, CDR2 FQGNSA. The CDR3 nucleotides read TGTGCCAGCAGCTTTCAAGGTTTTAATGAAAAACTGTTTTTT. As protein: CASSFQGFNEKLFF.

The V call is TRBV28, the J call TRBJ1-2; no clear D. V gave up 6 bases and J gave up 5 bases, with 10 bases separating them. The germline gives CDR1 MDHEN, CDR2 SYDVKM. The CDR3 runs to 12 residues. The CDR3 nucleotides read TGTGCCAGCAGGATGGAGGGATATGGCTACACCTTC. Encoded protein: CASRMEGYGYTF.

J is TRBJ2-3 and V is TRBV2, with D perhaps matching TRBD1 (5 bases). Germline V CDR1 and CDR2: SNHLY, FYNNEI. V was shortened by 8 bases and J by 4 bases, with 13 bases between the two germline ends. The length of the CDR3 is 13 residues. The CDR3 bases are TGTGCCAGCTTGTTTAAAGGGGCAGATACGCAGTATTTT. Its protein product is CASLFKGADTQYF.

This clone was seen only a few times. The sample carries other DNA sequences with the same CDR3. The chain combines TRBV25-1 with TRBJ1-5, with D tentatively TRBD1 (5 bases). This CDR3 is built from 13 residues. In germline, CDR1 is MGHDK, CDR2 SYGVNS. V lost 6 bases and J lost 3, with 9 bases in between. The DNA for the CDR3 is TGTGCCAGCAGCCAGGGTAACAATCAGCCCCAGCATTTT. Amino acids: CASSQGNNQPQHF. Full variable domain (rest looked up from reference TRBV25-1 and TRBJ1-5): EADIYQTPRYLVIGTGKKITLECSQTMGHDKMYWYQQDPGMELHLIHYSYGVNSTEKGDLSSESTVSRIRTEHFPLTLESARPSHTSQYLCASSQGNNQPQHFGDGTRLSIL.

This chain connects TRBV4-2 to TRBJ2-5, with D possibly being TRBD1 (5 bases). V lost 4 bases to trimming and J lost 3 bases, with 21 bases between them. CDR1 LGHNA and CDR2 YNFKEQ come from the germline V gene. The CDR3 runs 17 residues. The CDR3 here is CASSPRQQVVEKETQYF. DNA of the CDR3: TGTGCCAGCAGCCCCCGACAACAGGTGGTGGAGAAAGAGACCCAGTACTTC.

This clone has only a few counts. The rearrangement joins TRBV7-9 to TRBJ2-5, with 7 bases lining up with TRBD2. The J call is doubtful: the DNA matches TRBJ2-7 better. Germline CDR1 reads SEHNR; CDR2 reads FQNEAQ (reference sequence). The CDR3 spans 13 residues. The CDR3 nucleotides are TGTGCCAGCAGCTTAGCGGCGGGAGACGAGCAGTACTTC. Protein product: CASSLAAGDEQYF.

The CDR3 DNA follows: TGTGCCAGCAGCCCCTGGGGCCGTCCTGGAGAGCAGTACTTC. Translated: CASSPWGRPGEQYF. The gene calls are TRBV7-2 and TRBJ2-7; D is perhaps TRBD1 (5 bases). The CDR3 sequence is 14 residues long. Trimming stripped 5 bases from V and 7 bases from J, with 18 bases between. Germline values: CDR1 SGHTA, CDR2 FQGNSA.

This chain uses TRBV7-9 with TRBJ2-7, with 11 bases fitting TRBD2. CDR1 and CDR2 (germline): SEHNR, FQNEAQ (reference sequence). V lost 1 base to trimming and J lost 0 bases; unmatched junction nucleotides: 8. This CDR3 region has 18 residues. CDR3 bases: TGTGCCAGCAGCTTAGATATTTTGGGACTAGCGGACTCCTACGAGCAGTACTTC. It encodes CASSLDILGLADSYEQYF.

The chain recombines TRBV5-4 with TRBJ2-5; perhaps TRBD2 as D (6 bases). Germline CDR1 SGHNT, CDR2 YYREEE (reference sequence). The CDR3 is 15 amino acids. With 0 bases removed from V and 2 bases from J, the gap between germline ends came to 11 bases. The CDR3 nucleotides are TGTGCCAGCAGCTTGGCGGGGGTCAGACAAGAGACCCAGTACTTC. Amino acids: CASSLAGVRQETQYF.

The chain links TRBV27 to TRBJ2-3; D might be TRBD2 (6 bases). Trimming took off 8 bases at V and 6 bases at J, with 24 bases between the two ends. The CDR3 consists of 16 residues. Germline CDR1 is MNHEY and CDR2 is SMNVEV (reference sequence). CDR3 sequence: CASLKTPGSGFDTQYF. In nucleotides, the CDR3 is TGTGCCAGCCTAAAAACCCCCGGTAGCGGATTCGATACGCAGTATTTT.